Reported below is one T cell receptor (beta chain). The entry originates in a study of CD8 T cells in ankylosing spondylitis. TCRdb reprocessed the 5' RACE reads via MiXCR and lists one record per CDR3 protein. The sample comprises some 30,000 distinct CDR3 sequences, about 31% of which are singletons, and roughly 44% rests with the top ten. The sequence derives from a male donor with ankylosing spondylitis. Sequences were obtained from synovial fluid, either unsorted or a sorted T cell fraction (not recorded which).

CDR3 sequence (DNA): TGCGCCAGCAGTGAGAACAGGATGAACACTGAAGCTTTCTTT. Translation: CASSENRMNTEAFF. This sequence joins TRBV10-1 and TRBJ1-1; D is perhaps TRBD1 (5 bases). Germline CDR1 and CDR2: WNHNN and SYGVQD (reference sequence). Trimming removed 2 bases from V and 0 bases from J, with 7 bases in between. The CDR3 sequence is 14 residues long.